This T cell receptor beta chain was found in a study of shared clonotypes between healthy human individuals. Study at large: Per donor, three plates held CD4 naive cells, three held CD4 memory, two held CD8 naive and one held CD8 memory.

Germline loops: CDR1 KGHSH, CDR2 LQKENI. After removal of 1 base from V and 1 base from J, the junction contained 4 bases not matched to a gene. The length of the CDR3 is 15 residues. This clone came up many times. Memory CD4+ cells were the fraction left after CD45RA+ naive selection. The assay was carried out at the deep level. Genomic DNA of each subset was evenly split across several immunoSEQ plates. Assay: immunoSEQ multiplex PCR; the TCRdb copy retains only in-frame clones and omits some. The sample lists some 980,000 clones; less than 85% were seen once. The sample was memory CD4+ T cells sorted from blood. Subset reported: CD45RA-negative fraction. The TCR comes from a man aged 18 to 29 in good health. V usage is TRBV18 and J usage is TRBJ2-7, with 7 bases matching TRBD1. The CDR3 sequence: CASSPQGAESYEQYF. The CDR3 DNA follows: TGTGCCAGCTCACCACAGGGGGCTGAATCCTACGAGCAGTACTTC. The entire variable domain, with the rest obtained from reference TRBV18 and TRBJ2-7, is as follows: NAGVMQNPRHLVRRRGQEARLRCSPMKGHSHVYWYRQLPEEGLKFMVYLQKENIIDESGMPKERFSAEFPKEGPSILRIQQVVRGDSAAYFCASSPQGAESYEQYFGPGTRLTVT.